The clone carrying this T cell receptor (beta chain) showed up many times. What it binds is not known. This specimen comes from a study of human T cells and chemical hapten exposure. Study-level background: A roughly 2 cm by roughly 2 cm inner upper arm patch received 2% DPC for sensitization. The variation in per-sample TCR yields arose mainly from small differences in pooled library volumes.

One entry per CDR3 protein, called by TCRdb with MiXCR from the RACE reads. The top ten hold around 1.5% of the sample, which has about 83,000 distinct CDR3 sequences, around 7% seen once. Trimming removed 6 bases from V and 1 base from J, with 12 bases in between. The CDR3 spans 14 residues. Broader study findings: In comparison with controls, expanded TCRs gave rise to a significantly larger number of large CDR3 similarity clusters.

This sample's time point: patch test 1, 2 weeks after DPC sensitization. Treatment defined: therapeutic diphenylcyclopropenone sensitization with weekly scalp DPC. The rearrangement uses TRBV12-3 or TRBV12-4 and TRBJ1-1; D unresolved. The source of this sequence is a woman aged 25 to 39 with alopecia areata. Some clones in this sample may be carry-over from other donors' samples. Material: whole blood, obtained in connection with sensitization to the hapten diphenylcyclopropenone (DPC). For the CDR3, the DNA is TGTGCCAGCAGCCCCTTTGGATCGAACACTGAAGCTTTCTTT. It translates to CASSPFGSNTEAFF.